These 26 T cell receptor beta chains were all obtained from the same sample, sequenced in a study of tumor-infiltrating lymphocytes in primary liver carcinoma. In addition to blood RNA drawn from unsorted whole blood, germline DNA was extracted. With about 470 ng total RNA as template and a constant-region primer, TCR beta cDNA was made. Three rounds of nested multiplex PCR with slightly modified ARM-PCR produced TCR beta libraries. Forward primers for TRBV1-TRBV30 and a C-beta reverse primer served the first two PCR rounds, at 10 cycles each. TCRdb re-derived calls from the multiplex PCR reads in MiXCR, one entry per CDR3 protein. The table has 300,000 to 400,000 distinct CDR3 sequences, around 60% seen once; the top ten hold about 6.5%. The sample consisted of peripheral blood. The receptors shown here come from a man aged 35 to 55 with primary liver carcinoma and hepatitis B virus infection.

Remarks on this clonotype: Since a much larger clone is just one base distant, this may be a read error. The CDR3 DNA reads TGTGCCAGCAGCCAGTCTAGCGTGAGGGCCGATGAGCAGTTCTTC. Translating it yields CASSQSSVRADEQFF. This chain links TRBV4-2 with TRBJ2-1; a weak D match, TRBD2 (6 bases). The germline CDR1 and CDR2 sequences are LGHNA and YNFKEQ. Trimming cost V 3 bases and J 8 bases, with 17 bases left between them. This CDR3 comprises 15 residues.

Points on this clonotype: This may be a read error, as it is one base from a much larger clone. V is TRBV4-1 and J is TRBJ2-2; D is unclear. Germline loops: CDR1 MGHRA, CDR2 YSYEKL. V was pared by 1 base and J by 3 bases, with 12 bases between. This CDR3 has 16 residues. In DNA, the CDR3 is TGCGCCAGCAGCCAAGGCCCATCATTTTACACCGGGGAGCTGTTTTTT. Translation gives CASSQGPSFYTGELFF.

Details on this clonotype: Given a much more abundant clone one base away, this may be a read error. V and J are TRBV6-6 and TRBJ2-7; TRBD2 matches 15 bases. The CDR3 runs to 18 residues. Germline V gene lookup returns CDR1 MNHNY and CDR2 SVGAGI (reference sequence). CDR3 loop: CGSSYLGLAGGPSYEQYF. Written as DNA, the CDR3 is TGTGGCAGCAGTTACCTAGGACTAGCGGGAGGGCCTTCCTACGAGCAGTACTTC.

This clonotype came up a few times. A much bigger clone sits one base away, suggesting this may be a read error. V is TRBV5-5 and J is TRBJ1-1; TRBD1 is a possible D gene (5 bases). There are 13 residues in the CDR3. The V gene's germline CDR1 is SGHKS and CDR2 YYEKEE (reference sequence). The CDR3 protein is CASSWDVGTGAFF. CDR3 nucleotide sequence: TGTGCCAGCAGTTGGGACGTTGGCACTGGAGCTTTCTTT.

As regards this clonotype: This could be a read error, since a much larger clone is one nucleotide away. This sequence joins TRBV5-6 and TRBJ2-5, with 8 bases lining up with TRBD1. Germline V CDR1 and CDR2: SGHDT, YYEEEE. This CDR3 spans 14 amino acids. With V trimmed by 8 bases and J by 5 bases, 11 bases remained unmatched. In DNA form, the CDR3 reads TGTGCCAGGAGCGGTGGGACAGGTCGGGAGACCCAGTACTTC. Translating gives CARSGGTGRETQYF.

A note on this clonotype: This may arise from a read error, as a much more abundant clone is one base away. As DNA, the CDR3 is TGTGCCAGCAGTTGGGACCGTCGGGAGACCATATATTTT. This encodes CASSWDRRETIYF. This chain connects TRBV12-3 or TRBV12-4 to TRBJ1-3; possible D gene TRBD1, 5 bases. V lost 4 bases and J 10 bases, leaving 14 bases between the germline ends. The CDR3 loop spans 13 amino acids.

In regard to this clonotype: One end of the junction is discordant with germline, which a read error may explain. This chain joins TRBV12-3 or TRBV12-4 and TRBJ1-1, with D uncertain. This CDR3 has 11 residues. The DNA for the CDR3 is TGTGCCGGCAGTTTGACAAGTGAAGCTTTCTTT. It codes for CAGSLTSEAFF.

At least ten counts were recorded for this clonotype. V gene TRBV29-1 combines with J gene TRBJ2-5; D is perhaps TRBD2 (7 bases). The V gene's germline CDR1 is SQVTM and CDR2 ANQGSEA. The CDR3 spans 14 residues. Trimming took 5 bases from V and 5 from J, leaving 18 bases between them. The CDR3 reads CSVSGAGAGETQYF. The DNA of the CDR3 is TGCAGCGTTTCGGGGGCGGGGGCTGGGGAGACCCAGTACTTC.

Points on this clonotype: A junction boundary mismatches the germline segment, possibly from a read error. The chain employs TRBV5-5 and TRBJ1-4, with 7 bases that match TRBD1. CDR1 and CDR2 (germline): SGHKS, YYEKEE (reference sequence). This CDR3 spans 16 amino acids. The CDR3 reads CASSFLQGRTNEKLLF. The CDR3, as DNA: TGTGCCAGCAGCTTCTTACAGGGGAGGACTAATGAAAAACTGTTATTT.

Turning to this clonotype: The germline gene is not matched at one end of the junction; a read error may be the cause. The chain is built from TRBV12-3 or TRBV12-4 and TRBJ2-1; D is possibly TRBD2 (6 bases). The CDR3 extends over 14 amino acids. CDR3 amino acids: CASSQTGAYSEQFF. CDR3 sequence (DNA): TGTGCCAGCAGCCAAACGGGAGCCTACAGTGAGCAGTTCTTC.

V and J are TRBV5-1 and TRBJ2-7; D gene ambiguous. Germline assignment: CDR1 SGHRS and CDR2 YFSETQ. Trimming took off 0 bases at V and 6 bases at J, with 13 bases between the two ends. The CDR3 loop spans 14 amino acids. The CDR3 DNA reads as TGCGCCAGCAGCTTGGAAGGTAGGGAAGGCGAGCAGTACTTC. Its translation: CASSLEGREGEQYF.

This clonotype came up once. The chain combines TRBV10-3 with TRBJ1-1, with D perhaps TRBD1 (5 bases). The CDR3 extends over 13 amino acids. The ends were cut back, 1 base at V and 5 bases at J, with 8 bases in the middle. Germline lookup yields CDR1 ENHRY and CDR2 SYGVKD. In nucleotides, the CDR3 is TGTGCCATCAGTGAGTTGGGGGTGACTGAAGCTTTCTTT. Translated: CAISELGVTEAFF.

This clonotype was seen a single time. This chain connects TRBV24-1 to TRBJ2-1; D perhaps matches TRBD2 (5 bases). V gave up 3 bases and J gave up 0 bases, with 14 bases separating them. Germline CDR1 reads KGHDR; CDR2 reads SFDVKD. The CDR3 loop spans 17 amino acids. The CDR3 is CATSDPSPIGSYNEQFF. CDR3 sequence (DNA): TGTGCCACCAGTGATCCTAGCCCCATAGGCTCCTACAATGAGCAGTTCTTC.

This clonotype was counted between two and nine times. A much more abundant neighbour one base away suggests this may be a read error. The rearrangement links TRBV29-1 to TRBJ1-4; D gene ambiguous. The length of the CDR3 is 13 residues. Germline-derived CDR1 and CDR2 are SQVTM and ANQGSEA. CDR3 sequence: CGVQGRGGEKLFF. The CDR3 DNA follows: TGCGGCGTTCAAGGCCGTGGTGGTGAAAAACTGTTTTTT.

The rearrangement links TRBV6-2 or TRBV6-3 to TRBJ1-5; D possibly corresponds to TRBD1 (5 bases). Germline assignment: CDR1 MNHEY and CDR2 SVGEGT. CDR3 size: 13 residues. V shed 6 bases and J shed 4 bases, with 10 bases lying between them. The CDR3 loop reads CASSRQKNQPQHF. The CDR3 DNA follows: TGTGCCAGCAGCAGACAGAAGAATCAGCCCCAGCATTTT.

With regard to this clonotype: One end of the junction does not line up with germline, which may come from a read error. The rearrangement links TRBV11-2 to TRBJ2-3; D unresolved. CDR3 size: 15 residues. The germline V gene has CDR1 SGHAT and CDR2 FQNNGV. This chain's CDR3 is CAISPSGSSTDTQYF. Here the CDR3 DNA reads TGTGCCATCAGCCCCAGTGGCTCCAGCACAGATACGCAGTATTTT.

The chain links TRBV11-2 to TRBJ2-1, with 9 positions matching TRBD2. The CDR3 runs to 15 residues. Germline V lookup: CDR1 SGHAT, CDR2 FQNNGV. The CDR3 DNA reads as TGTGTCAACAGCCCCAGCGGGAGGCCCTACAATGAGCAGTTCTTC. Its protein product is CVNSPSGRPYNEQFF.

Points on this clonotype: A much larger clone lies a single base off, so this may be a read error. The chain recombines TRBV5-6 with TRBJ2-3; no reliable D call. With 6 bases removed from V and 2 bases from J, the gap between germline ends came to 10 bases. CDR1 and CDR2 from the germline V gene are SGHDT and YYEEEE. The CDR3 consists of 13 residues. The CDR3 bases are TGTGCCAGCAACTCCGGATTCACAGATACGCAGTATTTT. It codes for CASNSGFTDTQYF.

About this clonotype: At one of its ends the junction is not consistent with the germline gene, which may arise from a read error. The V call is TRBV12-3 or TRBV12-4, the J call TRBJ2-7; 9 nucleotides agree with TRBD1. CDR3 length equals 13 residues. CDR3 sequence: CASGDRGGYDQYF. In DNA form, the CDR3 reads TGTGCCAGCGGCGACAGGGGGGGTTACGATCAGTACTTC.

This clonotype was detected only once. The chain links TRBV6-6 to TRBJ2-3, with 7 bases fitting TRBD1. The CDR3 loop spans 13 amino acids. The germline V gene encodes CDR1 MNHNY and CDR2 SVGAGI (reference sequence). The ends lost 11 bases at V and 4 bases at J; junction bases unmatched: 9. The CDR3 sequence: CAALTGSADTQYF. DNA of the CDR3: TGTGCCGCATTGACAGGGTCAGCAGATACGCAGTATTTT.

Notes on this clonotype: This may be a read error, as it is one base from a much larger clone. The chain carries TRBV10-3 and TRBJ2-7; D remains ambiguous. The germline V gene encodes CDR1 ENHRY and CDR2 SYGVKD. CDR3 length equals 12 residues. Trimming removed 7 bases from V and 5 bases from J, with 12 bases in between. This CDR3 is CAITEATNEQYF. CDR3 in DNA: TGTGCCATCACCGAGGCGACGAACGAGCAGTACTTC.

With regard to this clonotype: With a much larger clone just one base away, this may be a read error. This chain connects TRBV6-5 to TRBJ2-1; either TRBD1 or TRBD2 may fit D (5 bases each). Trimming took off 7 bases at V and 2 bases at J, with 15 bases between the two ends. Looked up from germline, CDR1 is MNHEY and CDR2 is SVGAGI. The length of the CDR3 is 15 residues. CDR3 DNA sequence: TGTGCCAGCACCGTCACGAGGGGCCCCTACAATGAGCAGTTCTTC. This encodes CASTVTRGPYNEQFF.

With respect to this clonotype: It may be a read error: a sequence one base away is much more abundant. The chain is built from TRBV6-5 and TRBJ2-1; 7 bases map to TRBD2. There are 14 residues in the CDR3. Unmatched junction bases numbered 15, after V lost 10 bases and J lost 9 bases. Per germline, CDR1 MNHEY and CDR2 SVGAGI. The CDR3 nucleotides read TGTGCCATCGGTTCCGTGACTAGCAGTGGTGAGCAGTTCTTC. Translating gives CAIGSVTSSGEQFF.

This sequence joins TRBV11-3 and TRBJ2-1; D is perhaps TRBD2 (6 bases). V dropped 5 bases and J dropped 4 bases, with 15 bases sitting between them. CDR3 size: 15 residues. Germline CDR1 is SGHNT and CDR2 is YENEEA. CDR3 amino acids: CASSPGTPGYNEQFF. The CDR3, as DNA: TGTGCCAGCAGCCCCGGGACTCCGGGATACAATGAGCAGTTCTTC.

V and J are TRBV5-5 and TRBJ2-2; D ambiguous. Per germline, CDR1 SGHKS and CDR2 YYEKEE (reference sequence). CDR3 length: 16 amino acids. Trimming took 5 bases from V and 6 from J, leaving 20 bases between them. CDR3 amino acids: CASRPMASFTAGELFF. DNA for the CDR3: TGTGCCAGCAGACCGATGGCCTCATTTACCGCCGGGGAGCTGTTTTTT.

Notes on this clonotype: Just one base apart from a much larger clone, this may be a read error. This chain connects TRBV4-1 to TRBJ2-3; TRBD1 is a possible D gene (6 bases). CDR1 is MGHRA and CDR2 is YSYEKL in the germline V gene. The CDR3 contains 14 residues. DNA of the CDR3: TGCGCCAGCAGCCAAGGGATGGGGGCAGATACGCACTATTTT. Its protein product is CASSQGMGADTHYF.